The entry below describes one TCR beta chain. TCRdb fed the 5' RACE reads into MiXCR, producing one record per CDR3 protein. The sample contains under 75,000 distinct CDR3 sequences, more than 10% of which appear only once. Stated time point: sample taken at primary tumor resection. The study sequenced unsorted whole RNA from tumor, nontumor lung or frozen PBMC. The CDR3 consists of 14 residues. V trimming: 4 bases; J trimming: 6 bases; junction bases outside the gene matches: 5. Germline V lookup: CDR1 LNHDA, CDR2 SQIVND (reference sequence). These data originate in a study of spatial heterogeneity in lung cancer. At the level of the study: Each time, sequencing found more beta-chain sequences than alpha-chain sequences.

Sample: PBMCs, taken at surgery. This clonotype was sampled from a male donor with early-stage non-small cell lung cancer. The chain has TRBV19 and TRBJ1-2; 10 bases match TRBD1. The CDR3 here is CASSSSGTGDGYTF. In DNA, the CDR3 is TGTGCCAGTAGTAGTTCCGGGACAGGGGATGGCTACACCTTC.